This T cell receptor (beta chain) was identified during a study of T cells in localized non-small cell lung cancer (dated by TCRdb to about 2020). Notes on the research overall: Comparing tumors with uninvolved tumor-adjacent lungs, the study looked at the T cell repertoires of 220 or so patients with early-stage NSCLC. NSCLC patients had a mean age of roughly 66 years, and 129 were male and about a hundred female. The cohort was made up of fewer than 250 treatment-naive NSCLC patients whose localized lung tumors had been resected. Overall study results and their limits: Longer overall survival was associated with higher T cell density in blood, whereas shorter survival was associated with higher clonality in adjacent lung. A median of roughly 60 of the top 100 tumor clones were detected in paired uninvolved adjacent lung, and 25 to 35 of these tumor clones were also found among the top 100 clones of the paired uninvolved adjacent lung. Because of the exploratory design, TCR variables were selected using unadjusted p-values without false-discovery rate correction. Uninvolved tumor-adjacent lung showed the highest T cell clonality, higher than tumor, which suggests more focused antigenic responses in the uninvolved tumor-adjacent lung. Because multi-region tumor sequencing was not performed, intratumor heterogeneity could not be ruled out.

Uninvolved adjacent lung was taken at least 2 cm from the tumor margin and confirmed free of atypia by two independent pathologists. At diagnosis, peripheral blood, uninvolved tumor-adjacent lung and tumor were collected and were preserved as a mix of fresh-frozen and FFPE material. The V and J ends are trimmed by 3 bases and 5 bases, leaving 14 bases between them. Counted from cysteine to phenylalanine, this CDR3 has 15 amino acids. Here the CDR3 DNA is all that survives: 45 bases in frame from base 1. From the germline V gene, CDR1 is SGHNT and CDR2 is YENEEA. The immunoSEQ Assay was used to sequence TCR beta CDR3 regions from DNA. The paper's data handling went like this. T cell density was computed as TCR beta template counts normalized to usable DNA estimated by amplifying housekeeping genes. Using the preseqR package, richness was estimated by extrapolating to 120,000 templates for tissue samples and 400,000 templates for PBMC samples. Clonality was defined as one minus Pielou's evenness. To identify tissue-enriched TCRs, differential abundance testing was run on productive amino-acid clonotypes with a minimum total count of 5 and an alpha of 0.1. The Jaccard Index and the Morisita Overlap Index were used to measure how much the repertoires overlapped between compartments. TCR beta CDR3s were clustered by GLIPH together with public tetramer-defined viral CDR3s, and at least three viral sequences plus V-gene enrichment were required for viral motifs. TCRdb's version of the immuneACCESS table is confined to in-frame rearrangements and falls short of the full clone set. An unresolved V gene accounts for under half of the shortfall where checked; the remainder is of unknown origin. V, J and clone size were drawn from that table, and D and trimming were deduced from the DNA. For this sample there are about 1,500 clones; 22% appear just once. Over 9.5% of the sample rests with the top ten.

This clone is regarded as medium-sized (0.01 to 0.1%). Its antigen is currently not known. Base qualities were left out, and no much larger clone turns up one base away. This specimen was normal lung tissue next to the tumor, taken before any cancer treatment. This receptor was taken from a man between 40 and 75 years old with stage II lung adenocarcinoma. The chain links TRBV11-3 with TRBJ2-1, with an unclear D gene assignment. The DNA is TGTGCCAGCAGCTTTTATGTCGGCCGGAACAATGAGCAGTTCTTC. This yields the protein CASSFYVGRNNEQFF.